This entry concerns a single T cell receptor (beta chain). CDR1 LGHNA and CDR2 YNFKEQ come from the germline V gene. This CDR3 has 16 amino acids. V dropped 4 bases and J dropped 2 bases, with 18 bases sitting between them. The data belong to a study of T cells in Graves' hyperthyroidism and ophthalmopathy. TCR beta CDR3 region amplification was performed from RNA transcripts. A set of HTBI primers served as the primers for a first-round RT-PCR of the TCR CDR3. TCRdb processed the multiplex PCR reads anew with MiXCR; each CDR3 protein has one entry. Of 300,000 to 400,000 distinct CDR3 sequences in the sample, around 13% are singletons; the top ten hold 9% to 9.5%. It was considered stable Graves' hyperthyroidism when ophthalmopathy did not progress within 18 months.

The source is a woman aged 18-30 years with Graves' hyperthyroidism. The chain uses TRBV4-2 and TRBJ2-7; D may be TRBD1 (7 bases). Sample: blood. CDR3: CASSPRGETGTYEQYF. CDR3 bases: TGTGCCAGCAGCCCCCGCGGGGAGACAGGGACCTACGAGCAGTACTTC.